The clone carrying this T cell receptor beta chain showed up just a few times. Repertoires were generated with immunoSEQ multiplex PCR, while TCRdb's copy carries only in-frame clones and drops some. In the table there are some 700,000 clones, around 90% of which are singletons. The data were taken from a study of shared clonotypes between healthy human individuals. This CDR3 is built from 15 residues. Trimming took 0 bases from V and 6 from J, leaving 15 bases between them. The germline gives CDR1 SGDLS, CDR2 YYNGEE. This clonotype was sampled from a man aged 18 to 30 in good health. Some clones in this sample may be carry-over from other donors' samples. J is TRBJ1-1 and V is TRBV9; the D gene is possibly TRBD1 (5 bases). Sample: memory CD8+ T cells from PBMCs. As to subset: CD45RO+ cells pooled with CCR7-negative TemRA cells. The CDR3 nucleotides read TGTGCCAGCAGCGTAGACGGGGCCCGGACTTCTGAAGCTTTCTTT. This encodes CASSVDGARTSEAFF. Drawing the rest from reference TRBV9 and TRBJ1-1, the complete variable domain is DSGVTQTPKHLITATGQRVTLRCSPRSGDLSVYWYQQSLDQGLQFLIQYYNGEERAKGNILERFSAQQFPDLHSELNLSSLELGDSALYFCASSVDGARTSEAFFGQGTRLTVV.